This TCR beta chain was sequenced during a study of T cells after yellow fever vaccination. Study outcomes and limitations: Peaking faster, on day 5 versus 15, the secondary response was nonetheless weaker. In FACS-sorted repertoires, abundant clonotypes from the bulk population could appear as contaminants. The booster saw the reappearance of most primary-vaccination clones (around 96% CD4, 88% CD8).

MiXCR was run by TCRdb on the 5' RACE reads, yielding one entry per CDR3 protein. The sample holds hundreds of thousands of distinct CDR3 sequences, roughly 13% seen once. CDR3 length equals 11 residues. Germline assignment: CDR1 MGHDK and CDR2 SYGVNS. V lost 1 base and J lost 8, with 3 bases in between. As regards this clonotype: The antigen is undetermined.

The sequences come from PBMCs, collected on the day of the yellow fever booster vaccination. The TCR originated in a man younger than 40 who received the YFV17D yellow fever vaccine. J is TRBJ2-1 and V is TRBV25-1; unclear D gene. In nucleotides, the CDR3 is TGTGCCAGCAGTGAATTACATGAGCAGTTCTTC. Translation: CASSELHEQFF.